This TCR beta chain was sequenced in a study of cytomegalovirus exposure and HLA in healthy donors. Study details: About 85 million unique TCR sequences came from HLA-typed donors in an early release. Study-wide results and caveats: A missense variant in DCLRE1C was later tied to TCR beta V- and J-gene trimming. In vitro confirmation showed three CMV-associated chains to be CMV antigen specific.

The length of the CDR3 is 14 residues. V dropped 3 bases and J dropped 0 bases, with 9 bases sitting between them. Per germline, CDR1 SEHNR and CDR2 FQNEAQ (reference sequence). The PCR made use of 60 Vbeta and 13 Jbeta primers. The assay was immunoSEQ multiplex PCR, and TCRdb's table has in-frame clones only and misses some. The profile covers some 150,000 clones, with 80% appearing a single time and under 7.5% taken by the ten largest. With respect to this clone: Its antigen is as yet unknown.

The TCR originated in a man aged 35 to 55 in good health and CMV-seropositive. This sequence joins TRBV7-9 and TRBJ2-7, with a possible D match to TRBD2 (5 bases). Source material: PBMCs. Written as DNA, the CDR3 is TGTGCCAGCAGCTTCGGAGGCGACTCCTACGAGCAGTACTTC. Translating it yields CASSFGGDSYEQYF.